This TCR beta chain stems from a study of T cells after yellow fever vaccination. CDR3 size: 11 residues. The V end was cut by 6 bases, the J end by 1 base, with 3 bases between. About this clonotype: A much larger clone differs from this one at a single base, so this may be a read error.

One entry per CDR3 protein results from TCRdb running MiXCR on the 5' RACE reads. The table has roughly 400,000 distinct CDR3 sequences, under 20% seen once. The gene calls are TRBV12-3 or TRBV12-4 and TRBJ1-1; D gene uncertain. Sequenced material: PBMCs, taken before the yellow fever booster vaccination. This sequence was found in a man aged 18 to 30 who received the YFV17D yellow fever vaccine. The CDR3 nucleotides are TGTGCCAGCAGATGGAACACTGAAGCTTTCTTT. Protein sequence: CASRWNTEAFF.